The 26 T cell receptor beta chains in this list originate from one sample, sequenced in a study of blood T cell repertoires in COVID-19 (dated by TCRdb to 2020 to 2022). To prepare the library, the immunoSEQ multiplex PCR assay was applied. TCRdb took this table from immuneACCESS and kept in-frame rearrangements with V and J called. Such tables lack part of the clones; where checked against another copy, unresolved V genes explain under half of the gap, and the rest is unexplained. The sample table holds 50,000 to 60,000 clones, of which 75% to 85% were seen once. 16% of the sample is in the top ten clones. Material: peripheral blood. These TCRs come from a man aged 40-49 years with acute or convalescent COVID-19.

This clone was observed once. The chain carries TRBV14 and TRBJ1-4; weak D call: TRBD1 (5 bases). The germline V and J ends were trimmed by 4 bases and 8 bases, with 11 bases remaining between them. The CDR3 sequence is 13 residues long. Germline CDR1 and CDR2: SGHDN and FVKESK. In DNA form, the CDR3 reads TGTGCCAGCAGCCGGGGCGGAGGGGAAAAACTGTTTTTT. Translating gives CASSRGGGEKLFF.

The chain has TRBV3-1 (or the pseudogene TRBV3-2) and TRBJ2-5; 11 nucleotides agree with TRBD2. The V gene's germline CDR1 is LGHDT and CDR2 YNNKEL (reference sequence). The V segment lost 4 bases and the J segment 5 bases; nucleotides outside the gene matches: 6. This CDR3 comprises 15 residues. The CDR3 loop is CASSRGTSGSETQYF. CDR3 nucleotides: TGTGCCAGCAGCCGAGGGACTAGCGGATCGGAGACCCAGTACTTC.

The chain employs TRBV2 and TRBJ2-3, with 10 bases lining up with TRBD1. Germline assignment: CDR1 SNHLY and CDR2 FYNNEI. The CDR3 totals 15 residues. Trimming at V came to 6 bases and at J to 2 bases, leaving 5 bases not matched to a gene. CDR3 residues: CASSGDRGLTDTQYF. The CDR3, as DNA: TGTGCCAGCAGCGGGGACAGGGGTCTCACAGATACGCAGTATTTT.

The gene calls are TRBV7-8 and TRBJ2-4; the match to TRBD2 covers 8 bases. The CDR3 totals 19 residues. The junction had 11 bases not matched to a gene; V was cut back by 1 base and J by 0 bases. Looked up from germline, CDR1 is SGHVS and CDR2 is FQNEAQ. CDR3: CASSLGRGAANPAKNIQYF. CDR3 DNA sequence: TGTGCCAGCAGCTTAGGGCGGGGGGCCGCAAACCCAGCCAAAAACATTCAGTACTTC.

The chain is built from TRBV4-2 and TRBJ2-7; 8 bases are a match to TRBD1. Trimming at V came to 1 base and at J to 6 bases, leaving 5 bases not matched to a gene. Per germline, CDR1 LGHNA and CDR2 YNFKEQ. The CDR3 is 14 residues long. CDR3 sequence: CASSQATGEIEQYF. The CDR3 bases are TGTGCCAGCAGCCAAGCGACAGGGGAAATCGAGCAGTACTTC.

The CDR3 region has the DNA TGTGCCAGCAGTTACTCGTGGGCCCTCGGATTGGCTGGCTACACCTTC. This codes for CASSYSWALGLAGYTF. The chain combines TRBV6-5 with TRBJ1-2, with D uncertain. The CDR3 consists of 16 residues. The germline V gene encodes CDR1 MNHEY and CDR2 SVGAGI. Deletions cut 0 bases from V and 7 bases from J, with 18 bases between.

This clone was detected only once. The chain links TRBV6-6 to TRBJ2-7, with a possible D match to TRBD2 (5 bases). The CDR3 totals 15 residues. Germline assignment: CDR1 MNHNY and CDR2 SVGAGI (reference sequence). V shed 3 bases and J shed 4 bases, with 16 bases lying between them. Written as DNA, the CDR3 is TGTGCCAGCAGTTATAGACCGGACTCCCTATACGAGCAGTACTTC. This codes for CASSYRPDSLYEQYF.

CDR3 residues: CASSPPRLAGAPGELFF. The CDR3 nucleotides are TGTGCCAGCAGCCCTCCACGACTAGCGGGCGCCCCCGGGGAGCTGTTTTTT. The V call is TRBV27, the J call TRBJ2-2; 10 bases map to TRBD2. V lost 6 bases and J lost 6; bases outside the gene matches: 13. There are 17 residues in the CDR3. CDR1 MNHEY and CDR2 SMNVEV come from the germline V gene (reference sequence).

The CDR3 loop is CASSAQGSGGNQPQHF. The CDR3 DNA is TGTGCCAGCTCGGCGCAGGGGTCTGGAGGCAATCAGCCCCAGCATTTT. V and J are TRBV18 and TRBJ1-5; a weak D match, TRBD1 (6 bases). V was pared by 6 bases and J by 2 bases, with 17 bases between. This CDR3 comprises 16 residues. The V gene's germline CDR1 is KGHSH and CDR2 LQKENI.

V gene TRBV20-1 combines with J gene TRBJ1-2, with D tentatively TRBD1 (5 bases). V lost 5 bases, J lost 8 bases, and 12 bases lay in between. Germline CDR1 and CDR2: DFQATT and SNEGSKA (reference sequence). The CDR3 contains 11 residues. Here the CDR3 DNA reads TGCAGTGCTTACGCAGGGAGGGGCTACACCTTC. It codes for CSAYAGRGYTF.

This chain links TRBV9 with TRBJ1-1; 7 nucleotides match TRBD1. After removal of 6 bases from V and 4 bases from J, the junction contained 3 bases not matched to a gene. The CDR3 length is 12 residues. Per germline, CDR1 SGDLS and CDR2 YYNGEE. CDR3 DNA sequence: TGTGCCAGCAAGGGGGCAGGCACTGAAGCTTTCTTT. Amino acids: CASKGAGTEAFF.

This chain uses TRBV11-2 with TRBJ2-7; D possibly corresponds to TRBD2 (5 bases). This CDR3 is 13 amino acids long. The V end was cut by 1 base, the J end by 5 bases, with 9 bases between. In germline, CDR1 is SGHAT, CDR2 FQNNGV. CDR3: CASSLGTYNEQYF. The DNA for the CDR3 is TGTGCCAGCAGCTTAGGGACTTATAACGAGCAGTACTTC.

This chain uses TRBV18 with TRBJ2-1; D might be TRBD2 (6 bases). Trimming pared 6 bases from V and 9 bases from J, leaving 21 bases between. Germline CDR1 and CDR2: KGHSH and LQKENI. CDR3 length: 15 amino acids. The CDR3 region is CASSPAGRGSREQFF. The CDR3 DNA follows: TGTGCCAGCTCCCCAGCGGGCCGGGGATCGCGTGAGCAGTTCTTC.

This rearrangement joins TRBV2 to TRBJ1-2; D may be TRBD1 (5 bases). V was clipped by 5 bases and J by 8 bases, with 15 bases between them. Germline values: CDR1 SNHLY, CDR2 FYNNEI. This CDR3 is 13 amino acids long. Here the CDR3 reads CASSTTGIEGYTF. CDR3 coding DNA: TGTGCCAGCAGTACTACAGGAATTGAGGGCTACACCTTC. The full variable domain, its missing parts supplied by reference TRBV2 and TRBJ1-2, is EPEVTQTPSHQVTQMGQEVILRCVPISNHLYFYWYRQILGQKVEFLVSFYNNEISEKSEIFDDQFSVERPDGSNFTLKIRSTKLEDSAMYFCASSTTGIEGYTFGSGTRLTVV.

The chain links TRBV10-1 to TRBJ2-2; D is possibly TRBD2 (6 bases). Per germline, CDR1 WNHNN and CDR2 SYGVQD (reference sequence). V was shortened by 3 bases and J by 2 bases, with 10 bases between the two germline ends. The CDR3 runs 15 residues. CDR3 sequence: CASSDRTKNTGELFF. CDR3 nucleotide sequence: TGCGCCAGCAGTGATAGGACTAAAAACACCGGGGAGCTGTTTTTT.

The rearrangement joins TRBV19 to TRBJ2-1; TRBD1 aligns across 8 bases. Germline values: CDR1 LNHDA, CDR2 SQIVND (reference sequence). The CDR3 covers 15 residues. The trim removed 5 bases at V and 7 bases at J, leaving 10 bases unmatched. This CDR3 reads CASSPGWTGINEQFF. The CDR3 DNA follows: TGTGCCAGTAGTCCAGGTTGGACAGGGATTAATGAGCAGTTCTTC.

The CDR3 region is CASSRDGGTYEQYF. Here the CDR3 DNA reads TGCGCCAGCAGCCGGGACGGGGGAACCTACGAGCAGTACTTC. The genes are TRBV5-1 and TRBJ2-7, with D possibly matching TRBD2 (6 bases). Germline V CDR1 and CDR2: SGHRS, YFSETQ. Trimming left V 4 bases short and J 2 bases short, with 13 bases between. This CDR3 is built from 14 residues.

V usage is TRBV15 and J usage is TRBJ1-4; the match to TRBD1 covers 7 bases. V shed 3 bases, J shed 1 base, and the junction held 8 bases outside the gene matches. Germline assignment: CDR1 LNHNV and CDR2 YYDKDF (reference sequence). The CDR3 is 17 amino acids. The CDR3 here is CATSRNTGARTNEKLFF. The CDR3 DNA sequence: TGTGCCACCAGCAGGAACACAGGGGCCAGAACTAATGAAAAACTGTTTTTT.

V usage is TRBV11-3 and J usage is TRBJ2-3, with 8 nucleotides matching TRBD1. The CDR3 has 15 residues. The V gene end was trimmed by 1 base and the J gene end by 5 bases; junction bases not matched to a gene: 5. The V gene's germline CDR1 is SGHNT and CDR2 YENEEA. Here the CDR3 reads CASSLAGGRVDTQYF. The CDR3 DNA follows: TGTGCCAGCAGCTTAGCAGGGGGCCGGGTAGATACGCAGTATTTT.

J is TRBJ2-7 and V is TRBV15; 10 bases line up with TRBD2. V was pared by 1 base and J by 6 bases, with 9 bases of the junction left unmatched. This CDR3 contains 16 residues. CDR1 and CDR2 (germline): LNHNV, YYDKDF (reference sequence). The DNA for the CDR3 is TGTGCCACCAGCAGAGGGGGGAGCGGGAGGGCCGGCGAGCAGTACTTC. Residues: CATSRGGSGRAGEQYF.

The chain has TRBV11-3 and TRBJ2-7, with 8 bases that match TRBD1. Per the germline V gene, CDR1 is SGHNT and CDR2 is YENEEA. With V trimmed by 4 bases and J by 5 bases, 4 bases remained unmatched. The CDR3 has 13 amino acids. The CDR3 protein is CASSSDRGDEQYF. CDR3 nucleotides: TGTGCCAGCAGCTCCGACAGGGGCGACGAGCAGTACTTC.

CDR3 sequence: CASSPRSTQGESEAFF. Here the CDR3 DNA reads TGTGCCAGCAGCCCAAGATCTACACAGGGGGAGAGTGAAGCTTTCTTT. The chain has TRBV5-8 and TRBJ1-1, with TRBD1 matching over 8 bases. The germline V gene has CDR1 SGHTS and CDR2 YDEGEE. The CDR3 sequence is 16 residues long. V lost 4 bases, J lost 7 bases, and 15 bases stayed unmatched.

This chain uses TRBV18 with TRBJ1-1, with D tentatively TRBD1 (5 bases). V lost 3 bases and J 7 bases, leaving 15 bases between the germline ends. The V gene's germline CDR1 is KGHSH and CDR2 LQKENI. This CDR3 spans 14 amino acids. Here the CDR3 DNA reads TGTGCCAGCTCACCGTGGAGGGGCTACAGTGAAGCTTTCTTT. Amino acid sequence: CASSPWRGYSEAFF.

The chain carries TRBV30 and TRBJ1-4; TRBD1 is a possible D gene (5 bases). The CDR3 has 14 residues. Germline loops: CDR1 GTSNPN, CDR2 SVGIG (reference sequence). Trimming stripped 5 bases from V and 2 bases from J, with 12 bases between. The CDR3 is CAWGVGATNEKLFF. CDR3 DNA sequence: TGTGCCTGGGGGGTTGGGGCGACTAATGAAAAACTGTTTTTT.

The chain uses TRBV18 and TRBJ2-7; D might be TRBD1 (5 bases). The ends were cut back, 2 bases at V and 3 bases at J, with 14 bases in the middle. Germline CDR1 KGHSH, CDR2 LQKENI. CDR3 length: 15 residues. CDR3 coding DNA: TGTGCCAGCTCACCAGGGGCAGATACTTACTACGAGCAGTACGTC. It translates to CASSPGADTYYEQYV.

V is TRBV27 and J is TRBJ2-1; 9 bases line up with TRBD2. The CDR3 is made up of 15 amino acids. Trimming at V came to 5 bases and at J to 8 bases, leaving 10 bases not matched to a gene. The germline gives CDR1 MNHEY, CDR2 SMNVEV (reference sequence). Here the CDR3 DNA reads TGTGCCAGCAGTCCCAGGGCGGGGGGGCTTTATGAGCAGTTCTTC. This encodes CASSPRAGGLYEQFF.